Listed below are T cell receptor beta chains from one sample, sequenced in a study of blood T cell repertoires in COVID-19. Sequencing was performed with immunoSEQ multiplex PCR; in TCRdb, only in-frame clones are kept and a portion is missing. The sample comprises more than 250,000 clones, 86% of which are singletons, and about 2.7% rests with the top ten. Sequencing was carried out using PBMCs or T cells enriched from blood (not recorded which). These receptor sequences come from a young woman who had recovered from COVID-19. The CDR3 runs from the conserved cysteine through the conserved F or W. Each record gives: J gene, clone size, V gene, D gene, CDR3 DNA, CDR3 protein. D genes are given only for firm matches. Clone sizes are given selectively: once, few, many, or a class where the clone is expanded.

TRBJ1-1,.,TRBV6-2/TRBV6-3,.,TGTGCCAGCAGTTCGGCCAGGGCGAGAACTGAAGCTTTCTTT,CASSSARARTEAFF
TRBJ2-7,.,TRBV5-4,TRBD2,TGTGCCACAAGCGGGGGGGCCTCGTACGAGCAGTACTTC,CATSGGASYEQYF
TRBJ1-5,.,TRBV6-5,.,TGTGCCAGCAGTAGGGGAGGGAGCAATCAGCCCCAGCATTTT,CASSRGGSNQPQHF
TRBJ2-3,.,TRBV7-2,TRBD2,TGTGCCAGCAGCCAGGGACTAGCGGGAGCGGGAGATACGCAGTATTTT,CASSQGLAGAGDTQYF
TRBJ1-1,.,TRBV6-5,.,TGTGCCAGCATCCTCGATAGGGGTGGGAACACTGAAGCTTTCTTT,CASILDRGGNTEAFF
TRBJ2-3,.,TRBV11-2,TRBD2,TGTGCCAGCAGCGCGCGGGAGGGTCGGAATACGCAGTATTTT,CASSAREGRNTQYF
TRBJ2-1,.,TRBV6-5,.,TGTGCCAGCAGCCTTGGGCTAGGGGCCTACAATGAGCAGTTCTTC,CASSLGLGAYNEQFF
TRBJ1-2,.,TRBV27,TRBD1,TGTGCCAGCAGTTTCACCCTCGGGACAGGGGGTGGCTACACCTTC,CASSFTLGTGGGYTF
TRBJ2-5,.,TRBV4-1,TRBD2,TGCGCCAGCAGCCAAGGACTAGCGGGCGTGGGGACCCAGTACTTC,CASSQGLAGVGTQYF
TRBJ1-1,.,TRBV11-2,TRBD1,TGTGCCAGCAGCTTTCGACAGGGGAATGAAGCTTTCTTT,CASSFRQGNEAFF
TRBJ2-3,.,TRBV11-2,.,TGTGCCAGCAGCTTAGTAGTGTCGGGCACAGATACGCAGTATTTT,CASSLVVSGTDTQYF
TRBJ2-1,.,TRBV11-2,.,TGTGCCAGCAGCTTCGGTCCGAGCTCCTACAATGAGCAGTTCTTC,CASSFGPSSYNEQFF
TRBJ2-1,.,TRBV9,TRBD2,TGTGCCAGCAGCGTACGGGGACTAGCGGGGGGCAATGAGCAGTTCTTC,CASSVRGLAGGNEQFF
TRBJ2-1,.,TRBV7-3,.,TGTGCCAGCAGCTTAACGGGGGCGGGAGTAGGAGAGAATGAGCAGTTCTTC,CASSLTGAGVGENEQFF
TRBJ2-1,.,TRBV4-1,TRBD2,TGCGCCAGCAGCCAACAAAGACTAGCGGGGGGAAACAATGAGCAGTTCTTC,CASSQQRLAGGNNEQFF
TRBJ2-7,.,TRBV11-2,.,TGTGCCAGCACCACAGGACGCTACGAGCAGTACTTC,CASTTGRYEQYF
TRBJ2-7,once,TRBV28,.,TGTGCCAGCAGACTCCCCCTTCCAGGCTCCTACGAGCAGTACTTC,CASRLPLPGSYEQYF
TRBJ1-1,.,TRBV27,.,TGTGCCAGTTCCCCCAATGACAGCCCGAAAGCTTTCTTT,CASSPNDSPKAFF
TRBJ1-2,once,TRBV7-9,.,TGTGCCAGCAGCTTGATGGGGGCGGGGGACTATGGCTACACCTTC,CASSLMGAGDYGYTF
TRBJ2-7,.,TRBV4-1,.,TGCGCCAGCAGCGTCGGCGGGGCCAGGGCACGGACCTACGAGCAGTACTTC,CASSVGGARARTYEQYF
TRBJ2-1,.,TRBV11-2,TRBD1,TGTGCCAGCATCCGAGGACAGGGGGTTTACAATGAGCAGTTCTTC,CASIRGQGVYNEQFF
TRBJ2-7,few,TRBV30,TRBD2,TGTGCCTGGAGGGGGCTAGCGGGAGCCTACGAGCAGTACTTC,CAWRGLAGAYEQYF
TRBJ1-1,.,TRBV28,.,TGTGCCAGCAAAAAACCGAAGTCACAGGGACGCGACTTTGAAGCTTTCTTT,CASKKPKSQGRDFEAFF
TRBJ2-6,once,TRBV27,TRBD2,TGTGCCAGCAAAAACGGGGGGTTAGAGACTGGGGCCAACGTCCTGACTTTC,CASKNGGLETGANVLTF
TRBJ1-1,.,TRBV5-6,.,TGTGCCAGCAGCTTGGTGGTGGTCGAGAGCGTGGACACTGAAGCTTTCTTT,CASSLVVVESVDTEAFF
TRBJ2-5,.,TRBV5-1,.,TGCGCCAGCAGCTTGGGGGCCGGGACATGGGAGACCCAGTACTTC,CASSLGAGTWETQYF
TRBJ2-7,.,TRBV7-2,TRBD2,TGTGCCAGCAGCTTAAGGGCGGGGGGGCCCTACGAGCAGTACTTC,CASSLRAGGPYEQYF
TRBJ1-2,.,TRBV12-3/TRBV12-4,.,TGTGCCAGCAGGGGTAACAGGGCGGGTGGCTACACCTTC,CASRGNRAGGYTF
TRBJ2-7,.,TRBV5-1,.,TGCGCCAGCAGAAGGGACTCAAGCGGCCACGAGCAGTACTTC,CASRRDSSGHEQYF
TRBJ2-3,.,TRBV3-1/TRBV3-2,TRBD2,TGTGCCAGCAGCCAAGATCTGGAAGCGGGAGTTGATACGCAGTATTTT,CASSQDLEAGVDTQYF
TRBJ1-2,.,TRBV11-3,.,TGTGCCAGCAGCCTTTCCGACTATGGCTACACCTTC,CASSLSDYGYTF
TRBJ2-2,.,TRBV5-1,TRBD2,TGCGCCAGCAGCTTTTGGCTAGCGGGAGTGAAAGGCGGGGAGCTGTTTTTT,CASSFWLAGVKGGELFF
TRBJ1-6,.,TRBV4-3,.,TGCGCCAGCAGCCCAGGCGACAGGTTTAATAATTCACCCCTCCACTTT,CASSPGDRFNNSPLHF
TRBJ2-3,.,TRBV7-6,.,TGTGCCAGCAGCTTAGTGGTCCGGGCGGGGAGCACAGATACGCAGTATTTT,CASSLVVRAGSTDTQYF
TRBJ1-2,.,TRBV6-6,.,TGTGCCAGCAGTTTCGGGAACTCTGGCTACACCTTC,CASSFGNSGYTF
TRBJ2-7,.,TRBV4-3,.,TGCGCCAGCAGCCAAGATCTTAGAGGGTACGAGCAGTACTTC,CASSQDLRGYEQYF
TRBJ2-1,.,TRBV10-3,TRBD2,TGTGCCACGGAATCCACTAGCGGGACCGTTTCCTACAATGAGCAGTTCTTC,CATESTSGTVSYNEQFF
TRBJ1-2,.,TRBV4-3,.,TGCGCCAGCAGCCAAGAAGGCAGGGGTCACTATGGCTACACCTTC,CASSQEGRGHYGYTF
TRBJ2-3,.,TRBV6-6,.,TGTGCCAGCAGTCCGCAACTAGCCCTACTTACACCAGATACGCAGTATTTT,CASSPQLALLTPDTQYF
TRBJ1-1,.,TRBV5-1,TRBD1,TGCGCCAGCAGCTCGACAGGGCTGATCTCTGAAGCTTTCTTT,CASSSTGLISEAFF
TRBJ1-3,.,TRBV4-1,TRBD1,TGCGCCAGCAGCCAAGCTGGTAACCTTGGGACAGGCTCTGGAAACACCATATATTTT,CASSQAGNLGTGSGNTIYF
TRBJ1-2,few,TRBV29-1,.,TGCAGCGTCGAGGACGGGACAAACTATGGCTACACCTTC,CSVEDGTNYGYTF
TRBJ2-7,.,TRBV6-2/TRBV6-3,.,TGTGCCAGCAGTTACAGGGCCTCGGGGGAACACGAGCAGTACTTC,CASSYRASGEHEQYF
TRBJ2-7,many,TRBV6-4,TRBD1,TGTGCCAGCAGGCCTTCCGGGACAGCTAAGAGCTCCTACGAGCAGTACTTC,CASRPSGTAKSSYEQYF
TRBJ1-1,.,TRBV6-2/TRBV6-3,.,TGTGCCAGCAGTGCCCAGGGGAATTGGAACACTGAAGCTTTCTTT,CASSAQGNWNTEAFF
TRBJ2-5,.,TRBV19,TRBD1,TGTGCCAGTAGTGCTGCAGGGGGAGAGACCCAGTACTTC,CASSAAGGETQYF
TRBJ1-2,.,TRBV7-9,.,TGTGCCAGCAGCTTAGCGGATGAGGTGGTTTATGGCTACACCTTC,CASSLADEVVYGYTF
TRBJ2-3,once,TRBV27,TRBD2,TGTGCCAGCAGTTTATCGAGTCTGGGGGGGACAGATACGCAGTATTTT,CASSLSSLGGTDTQYF
TRBJ1-6,.,TRBV28,.,TGTGCCAGCAGTTTAGTGGGGGGTGGATCACCCCTCCACTTT,CASSLVGGGSPLHF
TRBJ2-7,.,TRBV5-1,.,TGCGCCAGCAGCCGGGATAGACCGCCACTCTACGAGCAGTACTTC,CASSRDRPPLYEQYF